This T cell receptor (beta chain) emerged from a study of T-cell memory formation after mild COVID-19. This clonotype was observed many times. The CDR3 has 14 amino acids. From germline, CDR1 is SGHRS and CDR2 YFSETQ. Trimming stripped 3 bases from V and 1 base from J, with 10 bases between. TCRdb called the 5' RACE reads again in MiXCR, with one record for every CDR3 protein. This sample yields roughly 620,000 distinct CDR3 sequences, of which roughly 18% are seen a single time; around 12% belongs to the top ten. Sequences were obtained from PBMCs or a T cell subset sorted from them (not recorded which). This rearrangement joins TRBV5-1 to TRBJ2-5; D might be TRBD1 (5 bases). This TCR came from an adult woman who had mild COVID-19 (a few samples of this study predate the infection). Cell type and time point are not known. In DNA form, the CDR3 reads TGCGCCAGCAGCTACGGACAAATCCAAGAGACCCAGTACTTC. Translated: CASSYGQIQETQYF.